The present TCR beta chain was sequenced within a study of shared clonotypes between healthy human individuals. Tens of millions of PBMCs went into genomic DNA for unsorted samples. CDR3 length equals 14 residues. Trimming pared 6 bases from V and 6 bases from J, leaving 17 bases between. CDR1 MDHEN and CDR2 SYDVKM come from the germline V gene. Produced via immunoSEQ multiplex PCR; TCRdb's table is partial and in-frame only. The sample comprises some 490,000 clones, more than 75% of which are singletons, and around 12% rests with the top ten. The TCR was taken from a middle-aged woman in good health. Some clones in this sample may be carry-over from other donors' samples. The chain joins TRBV28 to TRBJ2-5; either TRBD1 or TRBD2 may fit D (5 bases each). Sequencing input: PBMCs. The CDR3 region has the DNA TGTGCCAGCAGGGGGACCTTAGCTCGTAAGACCCAGTACTTC. Amino acids: CASRGTLARKTQYF.